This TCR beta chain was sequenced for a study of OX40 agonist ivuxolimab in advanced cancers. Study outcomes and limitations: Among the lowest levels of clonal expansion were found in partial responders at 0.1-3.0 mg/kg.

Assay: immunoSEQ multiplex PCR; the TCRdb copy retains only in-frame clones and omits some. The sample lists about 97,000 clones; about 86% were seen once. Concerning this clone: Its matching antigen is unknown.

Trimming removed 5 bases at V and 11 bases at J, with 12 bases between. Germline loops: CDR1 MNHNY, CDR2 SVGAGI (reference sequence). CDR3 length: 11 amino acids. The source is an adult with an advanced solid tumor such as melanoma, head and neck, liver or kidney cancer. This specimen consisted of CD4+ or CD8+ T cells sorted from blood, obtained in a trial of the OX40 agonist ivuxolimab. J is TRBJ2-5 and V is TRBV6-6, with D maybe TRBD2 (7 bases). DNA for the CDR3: TGTGCCAGCAGTACAGGGAGGGAGCAGTACTTC. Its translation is CASSTGREQYF.